This T cell receptor beta chain is drawn from a study of CD8+CD57+ T cells in acquired aplastic anemia. The wider study: Sorted cells (CD4+ and CD8+) yielded DNA amounts that averaged about 3.1 ug.

The authors sequenced patients whose flow cytometry had shown CD8+CD57+ cell expansion. With no exception, the patients had severe acquired aplastic anemia. The CDR3 is 15 residues long. Per the germline V gene, CDR1 is ENHRY and CDR2 is SYGVKD. With 3 bases clipped from V and 5 bases from J, the junction kept 5 bases outside the gene matches. The study profiled TCR beta VDJ and CDR3 using genomic DNA as template. TCRdb reprocessed the reads with MiXCR, giving one entry per CDR3 protein. The repertoire has under 200,000 distinct CDR3 sequences, around half of them found once; the top ten carry 3.2%. To note about this clonotype: The antigen remains undetermined.

Study-level results: Patients shared twenty-nine CD8+ CDR3 sequences with controls.

V is TRBV10-3 and J is TRBJ2-1; 9 bases agree with TRBD2. The material sequenced was sorted CD4+, CD8+, or CD8+CD57+ T cells (not recorded which) from PBMCs. The receptor comes from a human donor with aplastic anemia. Here the CDR3 reads CAISDVAGVNNEQFF. The CDR3 bases are TGTGCCATCAGTGACGTAGCGGGGGTGAACAATGAGCAGTTCTTC.